What follows are 23 T cell receptor beta chains derived from one specimen sequenced in a study of T cells after yellow fever vaccination. Via MiXCR, TCRdb re-called the 5' RACE reads, giving one row per CDR3 protein. The sample has about 200,000 distinct CDR3 sequences, 3% to 3.5% seen once; the top ten hold under 3.5%. This specimen consisted of CD4+ T cells sorted from PBMCs, obtained 10 days after the yellow fever booster vaccination. Receptor source: a man between 18 and 35 years old who received the YFV17D yellow fever vaccine.

This clonotype was seen many times. The chain links TRBV7-2 to TRBJ1-2; D remains ambiguous. CDR3 length: 11 amino acids. The germline CDR1 and CDR2 sequences are SGHTA and FQGNSA. V was clipped by 0 bases and J by 8 bases, with 4 bases between them. The CDR3 DNA sequence: TGTGCCAGCAGCTTAGCGCCGGGCTACACCTTC. Translated: CASSLAPGYTF.

In its sample, this clonotype was seen many times. This sequence joins TRBV7-2 and TRBJ2-5; D is possibly TRBD1 or TRBD2 (5 bases each). CDR3 length: 13 amino acids. Germline V gives CDR1 SGHTA, CDR2 FQGNSA. Trimming shortened V by 5 bases and J by 5 bases, and 12 bases separated the two germline ends. For the CDR3, the DNA is TGTGCCAGCAGCCCCAAATGGGGGGAGACCCAGTACTTC. It translates to CASSPKWGETQYF. Drawing the rest from reference TRBV7-2 and TRBJ2-5, the complete variable domain is GAGVSQSPSNKVTEKGKDVELRCDPISGHTALYWYRQSLGQGLEFLIYFQGNSAPDKSGLPSDRFSAERTGGSVSTLTIQRTQQEDSAVYLCASSPKWGETQYFGPGTRLLVL.

This clonotype was counted ten times or more. V and J are TRBV5-1 and TRBJ2-5; 9 bases are a match to TRBD1. Per the germline V gene, CDR1 is SGHRS and CDR2 is YFSETQ. This CDR3 is built from 15 residues. Trimming cost V 4 bases and J 1 base; bases outside gene matches: 5. The CDR3 DNA reads as TGCGCCAGCAGCCTTACAGGGGGCCGCCAAGAGACCCAGTACTTC. It translates to CASSLTGGRQETQYF.

This clonotype was found many times. The CDR3 DNA reads TGCGCCAGCAGCTTGGCAGCTAGCAGTGAAGAGACCCAGTACTTC. It is translated as CASSLAASSEETQYF. The chain is built from TRBV5-1 and TRBJ2-5, with a possible D match to TRBD2 (5 bases). The V and J ends lost 0 bases and 3 bases respectively, with 12 bases between them. The CDR3 extends over 15 amino acids. CDR1 and CDR2 from the germline V gene are SGHRS and YFSETQ. Looking up the rest from reference TRBV5-1 and TRBJ2-5 gives the full variable domain: KAGVTQTPRYLIKTRGQQVTLSCSPISGHRSVSWYQQTPGQGLQFLFEYFSETQRNKGNFPGRFSGRQFSNSRSEMNVSTLELGDSALYLCASSLAASSEETQYFGPGTRLLVL.

This clonotype has a count of ten or more. The CDR3 region is CSALDRVYYGYTF. Written as DNA, the CDR3 is TGCAGTGCTTTGGACAGGGTCTACTATGGCTACACCTTC. The gene calls are TRBV20-1 and TRBJ1-2; 8 positions match TRBD1. Trimming cost V 5 bases and J 3 bases; bases outside gene matches: 5. The CDR3 is 13 residues long. In germline, CDR1 is DFQATT, CDR2 SNEGSKA (reference sequence).

As regards this clonotype: A much larger clonotype is one base distant, so this may be a read error. The chain has TRBV5-1 and TRBJ2-3; the match to TRBD2 covers 8 bases. CDR3 size: 14 residues. Germline V lookup: CDR1 SGHRS, CDR2 YFSETQ. The CDR3 DNA follows: TGCGCCTGCAGCTTCGGGGGGGCTGCAGATACGCAGTATTTT. The encoded protein is CACSFGGAADTQYF.

The chain uses TRBV7-2 and TRBJ2-5; TRBD1 might be the D (7 bases). Germline V lookup: CDR1 SGHTA, CDR2 FQGNSA. Trimming left V 3 bases short and J 5 bases short, with 16 bases between. The CDR3 totals 15 residues. The CDR3 sequence: CASSLGGRGQETQYF. DNA of the CDR3: TGTGCCAGCAGCTTGGGGGGCAGGGGACAGGAGACCCAGTACTTC.

This clonotype was observed a handful of times. The rearrangement uses TRBV7-8 and TRBJ2-7; 12 bases align to TRBD2. The CDR3 is 14 amino acids. Germline assignment: CDR1 SGHVS and CDR2 FQNEAQ. With 6 bases clipped from V and 6 bases from J, the junction kept 6 bases outside the gene matches. The CDR3 nucleotides read TGTGCCAGCAGTCGCCAGACTAGCGGGGGCGAGCAGTACTTC. Protein sequence: CASSRQTSGGEQYF.

This clonotype was seen a few times. The V call is TRBV5-4, the J call TRBJ2-5; TRBD2 might be the D (5 bases). Per the germline V gene, CDR1 is SGHNT and CDR2 is YYREEE (reference sequence). The CDR3 covers 14 residues. Trimming left V 3 bases short and J 4 bases short, with 13 bases between. CDR3: CASSSFSRAETQYF. The CDR3 DNA follows: TGTGCCAGCAGCTCCTTCTCGCGGGCAGAGACCCAGTACTTC. Using reference TRBV5-4 and TRBJ2-5 for the parts outside the CDR3, the full variable domain is ETGVTQSPTHLIKTRGQQVTLRCSSQSGHNTVSWYQQALGQGPQFIFQYYREEENGRGNFPPRFSGLQFPNYSSELNVNALELDDSALYLCASSSFSRAETQYFGPGTRLLVL.

This clonotype was recorded many times. The chain couples TRBV20-1 to TRBJ2-3; 11 bases match TRBD2. The V segment lost 0 bases and the J segment 6 bases; nucleotides outside the gene matches: 11. Germline CDR1 DFQATT, CDR2 SNEGSKA (reference sequence). The CDR3 covers 17 residues. CDR3 nucleotide sequence: TGCAGTGCTAGAGATCCGGGTAGCGGGGGGGCCGCGGATACGCAGTATTTT. Protein sequence: CSARDPGSGGAADTQYF.

The V call is TRBV20-1, the J call TRBJ1-5, with unresolved D. V lost 0 bases to trimming and J lost 4 bases, with 4 bases between them. The CDR3 runs 12 residues. Germline lookup yields CDR1 DFQATT and CDR2 SNEGSKA (reference sequence). The CDR3 DNA follows: TGCAGTGCTAGAGATACGAATCAGCCCCAGCATTTT. Amino acids: CSARDTNQPQHF.

The CDR3 spells CASSEGQGTSYGYTF. The CDR3 bases are TGTGCCAGCAGCGAAGGACAGGGGACTAGCTATGGCTACACCTTC. The chain is built from TRBV9 and TRBJ1-2; 9 positions match TRBD1. Germline-derived CDR1 and CDR2 are SGDLS and YYNGEE. The CDR3 consists of 15 residues. J gave up 4 bases and V 3 bases, and 7 bases lay outside the gene matches.

This clonotype was seen many times. This rearrangement joins TRBV5-1 to TRBJ2-2, with D tentatively TRBD1 (5 bases). Trimming took off 2 bases at V and 1 base at J, with 9 bases between the two ends. Germline V gene data show CDR1 as SGHRS and CDR2 as YFSETQ. This CDR3 comprises 15 residues. The CDR3 coding sequence is TGCGCCAGCAGCTTCAGACAGATGAACACCGGGGAGCTGTTTTTT. Translating it yields CASSFRQMNTGELFF.

The sample holds many counts of this clonotype. The gene calls are TRBV7-2 and TRBJ1-5; unclear D gene. The length of the CDR3 is 12 residues. The ends were cut back, 4 bases at V and 5 bases at J, with 6 bases in the middle. Looked up from germline, CDR1 is SGHTA and CDR2 is FQGNSA. The CDR3 region has the DNA TGTGCCAGCAGCTCTATTTATCAGCCCCAGCATTTT. It translates to CASSSIYQPQHF.

This clonotype was recorded a few times. The chain combines TRBV30 with TRBJ2-5; D might be TRBD1 or TRBD2, each matching 6 bases. The length of the CDR3 is 15 residues. Per the germline V gene, CDR1 is GTSNPN and CDR2 is SVGIG (reference sequence). The V end lost 8 bases, the J end lost 0 bases, and 19 bases lay between the germline ends. DNA of the CDR3: TGTGCCGGGGGGCTGGCCCAGTTGTACCAAGAGACCCAGTACTTC. Encoded protein: CAGGLAQLYQETQYF.

Ten or more counts support this clonotype. The J gene is TRBJ2-5, the V gene TRBV3-2; the tabulated D call, TRBD2, remains unverified against the DNA. TRBV3-2 is described as a pseudogene. The CDR3 runs 17 residues. Written as DNA, the CDR3 is TGTGCCAGCAGCCAAGATTCAGAGCGGGGGGGCCAAGAGACCCAGTACTTC. Its protein product is CASSQDSERGGQETQYF.

Many counts were recorded for this clonotype. This sequence joins TRBV6-6 and TRBJ2-1, with D perhaps matching TRBD2 (5 bases). The CDR3 is made up of 14 amino acids. Trimming cost V 2 bases and J 4 bases, with 9 bases left between them. Germline V gives CDR1 MNHNY, CDR2 SVGAGI (reference sequence). This CDR3 is CASSYAAGYNEQFF. The CDR3 coding sequence is TGTGCCAGCAGTTACGCGGCGGGTTACAATGAGCAGTTCTTC.

CDR3 DNA: TGTGCCAGCAGCCAAGATTCCCTAGCGGGACAAGAGACCCAGTACTTC. It codes for CASSQDSLAGQETQYF. The gene calls are TRBV3-1 and TRBJ2-5; 9 bases are shared with TRBD2. This CDR3 region has 16 residues. Germline assignment: CDR1 LGHDT and CDR2 YNNKEL (reference sequence). V shed 0 bases and J 2 bases; nucleotides not matched to a gene: 4.

The chain is built from TRBV9 and TRBJ2-1; TRBD1 agrees at 9 bases. In germline, CDR1 is SGDLS, CDR2 YYNGEE. There are 16 residues in the CDR3. The trim removed 4 bases at V and 1 base at J, leaving 6 bases unmatched. CDR3 DNA sequence: TGTGCCAGCAGCCTTTCTGGGACAGGGTCCTACAATGAGCAGTTCTTC. Translating it yields CASSLSGTGSYNEQFF.

This clonotype showed up many times. The CDR3 DNA follows: TGCGCCAGCAGCCCGGGGGTGGAGAACACTGAAGCTTTCTTT. Translated: CASSPGVENTEAFF. The rearrangement joins TRBV5-1 to TRBJ1-1; tentatively, D is TRBD1 (5 bases). The CDR3 length is 14 residues. V was cut by 4 bases and J by 1 base, with 11 bases left in between. Germline V gives CDR1 SGHRS, CDR2 YFSETQ. Based on the CDR3 plus reference TRBV5-1 and TRBJ1-1, the full variable domain is KAGVTQTPRYLIKTRGQQVTLSCSPISGHRSVSWYQQTPGQGLQFLFEYFSETQRNKGNFPGRFSGRQFSNSRSEMNVSTLELGDSALYLCASSPGVENTEAFFGQGTRLTVV.

This chain uses TRBV5-1 with TRBJ1-2; D not resolved. This CDR3 is 13 amino acids long. Per the germline V gene, CDR1 is SGHRS and CDR2 is YFSETQ. V lost 1 base, J lost 4 bases, and 8 bases lay in between. The CDR3 region has the DNA TGCGCCAGCAGCTTGCCTCATGGCTATGGCTACACCTTC. Translated, it gives CASSLPHGYGYTF.

This clonotype was counted at least ten times. The chain recombines TRBV4-3 with TRBJ1-6; 8 bases agree with TRBD1. The CDR3 is 18 amino acids. The germline gives CDR1 LGHNA, CDR2 YSLEER. After removal of 1 base from V and 7 bases from J, the junction contained 12 bases not matched to a gene. CDR3 protein: CASSQGGRGHSRNSPLHF. The DNA of the CDR3 is TGCGCCAGCAGCCAAGGTGGCAGGGGGCATTCGAGGAATTCACCCCTCCACTTT.

This clonotype was found many times. The CDR3 DNA reads TGCGCCAGCAGCTTGGGGGACAGCTCCGGGGAGACCCAGTACTTC. Encoded protein: CASSLGDSSGETQYF. The rearrangement links TRBV5-1 to TRBJ2-5, with TRBD1 matching over 7 bases. Trimming cost V 0 bases and J 5 bases; bases outside gene matches: 7. CDR3 size: 15 residues. Germline assignment: CDR1 SGHRS and CDR2 YFSETQ.